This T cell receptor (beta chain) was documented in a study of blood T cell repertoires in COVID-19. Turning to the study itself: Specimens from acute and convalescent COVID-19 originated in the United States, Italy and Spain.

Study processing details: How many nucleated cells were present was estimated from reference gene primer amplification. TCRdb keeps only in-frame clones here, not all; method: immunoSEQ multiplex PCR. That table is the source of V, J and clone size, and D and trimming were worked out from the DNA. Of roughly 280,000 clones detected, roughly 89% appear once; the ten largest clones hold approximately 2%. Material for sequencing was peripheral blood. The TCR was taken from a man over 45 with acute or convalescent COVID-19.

CDR3 DNA: TGTGCCAGAGGGGCAGGTCGTCGTTCCTCCTACGAGCAGTACTTC. Protein sequence: CARGAGRRSSYEQYF. V is TRBV21-1 and J is TRBJ2-7; the table assigns TRBD1, which was not confirmed against the DNA. TRBV21-1 is flagged as a pseudogene. The CDR3 runs to 15 residues.